Each of the 27 T cell receptor beta chains below was sequenced from the same sample in a study of circulating tumor DNA in untreated peripheral T-cell lymphoma. Using immunoSEQ multiplex PCR, the repertoire was profiled, and TCRdb retains in-frame clones only, with some absent. The sample contains roughly 2,300 clones, 65% to 75% of which appear only once. Sequenced: tumor tissue. The receptors were sampled from a human donor with peripheral T-cell lymphoma.

This sequence joins TRBV11-3 and TRBJ2-3, with 10 positions matching TRBD2. The junction had 6 bases not matched to a gene; V was cut back by 4 bases and J by 5 bases. CDR1 is SGHNT, CDR2 YENEEA, per germline. The CDR3 is 15 residues long. CDR3 coding DNA: TGTGCCAGCAGCTCCCTAGCGGGAGAAGGAGATACGCAGTATTTT. As protein: CASSSLAGEGDTQYF.

V gene TRBV19 combines with J gene TRBJ2-7, with D possibly being TRBD2 (5 bases). There are 13 residues in the CDR3. The germline V gene has CDR1 LNHDA and CDR2 SQIVND (reference sequence). With 6 bases removed from V and 3 bases from J, the gap between germline ends came to 12 bases. The CDR3 loop reads CASSQLDGYEQYF. The CDR3, as DNA: TGTGCCAGTAGCCAACTAGATGGCTACGAGCAGTACTTC.

J is TRBJ2-7 and V is TRBV13; D not certain. CDR1 is PRHDT and CDR2 is FYEKMQ in the germline V gene (reference sequence). V was cut by 5 bases and J by 4 bases, with 15 bases left in between. The CDR3 loop spans 14 amino acids. Here the CDR3 reads CASSTKSGSYEQYF. CDR3 sequence (DNA): TGTGCCAGCAGCACAAAATCGGGTTCTTACGAGCAGTACTTC.

The chain carries TRBV18 and TRBJ2-1, with 7 positions matching TRBD2. This CDR3 region has 12 residues. The ends lost 6 bases at V and 10 bases at J; junction bases unmatched: 6. Per germline, CDR1 KGHSH and CDR2 LQKENI. The CDR3 DNA sequence: TGTGCCAGCTCCTCGGGGGGTCAAGAGCAGTTCTTC. Protein product: CASSSGGQEQFF.

A remark on this clone: At one of its ends the junction is not consistent with the germline gene, which may arise from a read error. The chain has TRBV14 and TRBJ2-7; D remains unclear. The CDR3 runs 12 residues. Per germline, CDR1 SGHDN and CDR2 FVKESK. CDR3 region: CTSSQSSYEQYF. The CDR3 DNA reads TGTACCAGCAGCCAAAGTAGCTACGAGCAGTACTTC.

The rearrangement joins TRBV9 to TRBJ2-1; D may match TRBD1 or TRBD2 (6 bases each). Germline CDR1 is SGDLS and CDR2 is YYNGEE. This CDR3 spans 15 amino acids. V shed 4 bases and J shed 3 bases, with 14 bases lying between them. DNA for the CDR3: TGTGCCAGCAGCCCCGGAGAGGGGGGCTACAATGAGCAGTTCTTC. This sequence encodes CASSPGEGGYNEQFF.

The chain has TRBV6-1 and TRBJ2-1; D gene unclear. This CDR3 has 14 amino acids. Germline V gene sequence: CDR1 MNHNS, CDR2 SASEGT. The V gene lost 1 base and the J gene lost 7 bases, with 11 bases spanning the gap. CDR3 region: CASSEELEWNEQFF. The DNA of the CDR3 is TGTGCCAGCAGTGAAGAGCTGGAGTGGAATGAGCAGTTCTTC.

This CDR3 is CASSPGHILAFF. CDR3 nucleotide sequence: TGTGCCAGCTCGCCGGGACACATCTTAGCTTTCTTT. V is TRBV18 and J is TRBJ1-1, with D perhaps matching TRBD1 (6 bases). Germline loops: CDR1 KGHSH, CDR2 LQKENI. V lost 6 bases, J lost 10 bases, and 15 bases lay in between. The CDR3 consists of 12 residues.

J is TRBJ2-3 and V is TRBV19; D uncertain. V gave up 8 bases and J gave up 4 bases, with 13 bases separating them. This CDR3 is built from 13 residues. The germline V gene has CDR1 LNHDA and CDR2 SQIVND (reference sequence). In DNA form, the CDR3 reads TGTGCCAGTGAATCCTCCAGGCCAGATACGCAGTATTTT. It codes for CASESSRPDTQYF. Variable domain in full (rest from reference TRBV19 and TRBJ2-3): DGGITQSPKYLFRKEGQNVTLSCEQNLNHDAMYWYRQDPGQGLRLIYYSQIVNDFQKGDIAEGYSVSREKKESFPLTVTSAQKNPTAFYLCASESSRPDTQYFGPGTRLTVL.

By sample share, this clone is medium-sized. The chain combines TRBV6-8 with TRBJ2-1; TRBD2 might be the D (6 bases). CDR1 is MNHGY and CDR2 is SAAAGT in the germline V gene. Trimming pared 0 bases from V and 6 bases from J, leaving 15 bases between. This CDR3 has 16 residues. CDR3 bases: TGTGCCAGCAGTTACTCGCCCGGGAGAGCCCTCAATGAGCAGTTCTTC. This gives the protein CASSYSPGRALNEQFF.

This clone was found a few times. The rearrangement links TRBV19 to TRBJ2-1; a possible D gene is TRBD2 (6 bases). Trimming stripped 5 bases from V and 5 bases from J, with 13 bases between. The CDR3 totals 14 residues. In germline, CDR1 is LNHDA, CDR2 SQIVND (reference sequence). As DNA, the CDR3 is TGTGCCAGTAGTTACTGGACGGGGGACAATGAGCAGTTCTTC. Protein sequence: CASSYWTGDNEQFF.

V usage is TRBV30 and J usage is TRBJ2-3; D possibly corresponds to TRBD2 (6 bases). V was pared by 3 bases and J by 5 bases, with 12 bases between. Per germline, CDR1 GTSNPN and CDR2 SVGIG (reference sequence). This CDR3 has 13 amino acids. The CDR3 nucleotides read TGTGCCTGGAGGGGGGGAATCAAAGATACGCAGTATTTT. Translation gives CAWRGGIKDTQYF.

The V gene is TRBV15, the J gene TRBJ1-2; 7 positions match TRBD1. The ends lost 5 bases at V and 3 bases at J; junction bases unmatched: 9. This CDR3 is built from 15 residues. Germline values: CDR1 LNHNV, CDR2 YYDKDF (reference sequence). CDR3 residues: CATSPLRTGHYGYTF. DNA of the CDR3: TGTGCCACCAGCCCACTCAGGACAGGCCACTATGGCTACACCTTC.

CDR3 protein: CASSPRDRLAKNIQYF. The CDR3 DNA sequence: TGTGCCAGTAGTCCGCGGGACAGACTAGCCAAAAACATTCAGTACTTC. The genes are TRBV19 and TRBJ2-4; a weak D match, TRBD1 (7 bases). This CDR3 region has 16 residues. The V gene's germline CDR1 is LNHDA and CDR2 SQIVND (reference sequence). The V end lost 5 bases, the J end lost 0 bases, and 14 bases lay between the germline ends.

This clone was picked up a small number of times. The V and J genes are TRBV11-3 and TRBJ2-2; D remains ambiguous. Germline CDR1 is SGHNT and CDR2 is YENEEA. The CDR3 sequence is 15 residues long. Trimming shortened V by 5 bases and J by 6 bases, and 16 bases separated the two germline ends. CDR3 nucleotides: TGTGCCAGCAGCCCGCCGGTGGGGTTACCCGGGGAGCTGTTTTTT. Encoded protein: CASSPPVGLPGELFF.

V is TRBV19 and J is TRBJ1-4, with D hard to call. V was cut by 5 bases and J by 12 bases, with 19 bases left in between. Germline V gene data show CDR1 as LNHDA and CDR2 as SQIVND (reference sequence). The length of the CDR3 is 14 residues. CDR3 in DNA: TGTGCCAGTAGTTCCGGACCGTCGGGTTTTCAACTGTTTTTT. Translated: CASSSGPSGFQLFF.

The gene calls are TRBV28 and TRBJ1-1; D is unresolved. Per germline, CDR1 MDHEN and CDR2 SYDVKM. V was pared by 6 bases and J by 1 base, with 6 bases between. This CDR3 has 12 residues. CDR3 in amino acids: CASREGNTEAFF. CDR3 sequence (DNA): TGTGCCAGCAGGGAGGGGAACACTGAAGCTTTCTTT.

J is TRBJ1-1 and V is TRBV11-3; 9 bases align to TRBD1. The V gene's germline CDR1 is SGHNT and CDR2 YENEEA. V was pared by 7 bases and J by 14 bases, with 17 bases of the junction left unmatched. This CDR3 has 14 amino acids. The CDR3 region is CASTTPQGARSTFF. DNA for the CDR3: TGTGCCAGCACTACCCCACAGGGGGCGAGAAGTACATTCTTT. The whole variable domain, remainder taken from reference TRBV11-3 and TRBJ1-1, is EAGVVQSPRYKIIEKKQPVAFWCNPISGHNTLYWYLQNLGQGPELLIRYENEEAVDDSQLPKDRFSAERLKGVDSTLKIQPAELGDSAVYLCASTTPQGARSTFFGQGTRLTVV.

This clone was picked up one time. This chain joins TRBV12-5 and TRBJ2-3; 10 nucleotides align to TRBD1. CDR1 and CDR2 from the germline V gene are LGHNT and FRNRAP. The CDR3 has 16 amino acids. CDR3 protein: CASGTTGTGVLDTQYF. In DNA form, the CDR3 reads TGTGCCAGCGGTACCACCGGGACAGGGGTTTTAGATACGCAGTATTTT.

The V call is TRBV12-5, the J call TRBJ1-1; TRBD1 matches 7 bases. The V gene's germline CDR1 is LGHNT and CDR2 FRNRAP. The CDR3 has 12 residues. This CDR3 reads CASIQGTSEAFF. CDR3 nucleotide sequence: TGTGCCAGCATACAGGGGACGTCTGAAGCTTTCTTT.

The chain has TRBV30 and TRBJ2-1; no clear D gene. The CDR3 runs to 13 residues. Between the trimmed V and J ends, which lost 0 bases and 7 bases, there was a span of 10 bases. Germline V gene data show CDR1 as GTSNPN and CDR2 as SVGIG (reference sequence). CDR3 in DNA: TGTGCCTGGAGTGTACTATCCAGGAATGAGCAGTTCTTC. Translation gives CAWSVLSRNEQFF.

The CDR3 coding sequence is TGCGCCAGCAGCACAGGGGGATACAATGAGCAGTTCTTC. It yields the protein CASSTGGYNEQFF. The chain uses TRBV1 and TRBJ2-1; the listed D gene, TRBD1, was not tested against the DNA. TRBV1 is termed a pseudogene. This CDR3 region has 13 residues.

The V and J genes are TRBV30 and TRBJ2-1; TRBD2 aligns across 13 bases. The germline CDR1 and CDR2 sequences are GTSNPN and SVGIG (reference sequence). V was clipped by 1 base and J by 8 bases; unmatched bases: 8. The CDR3 length is 16 residues. The CDR3 spells CAWSGFGLAGVHEQFF. For the CDR3, the DNA is TGTGCCTGGAGTGGTTTCGGACTAGCGGGAGTCCATGAGCAGTTCTTC.

This chain links TRBV18 with TRBJ1-4; tentatively, D is TRBD1 (5 bases). This CDR3 is 15 amino acids long. Germline CDR1 KGHSH, CDR2 LQKENI. Trimming pared 4 bases from V and 7 bases from J, leaving 16 bases between. CDR3 in DNA: TGTGCCAGCTCACTTGACCAGGGCAGGATTGAAAAACTGTTTTTT. Residues: CASSLDQGRIEKLFF. Drawing the rest from reference TRBV18 and TRBJ1-4, the complete variable domain is NAGVMQNPRHLVRRRGQEARLRCSPMKGHSHVYWYRQLPEEGLKFMVYLQKENIIDESGMPKERFSAEFPKEGPSILRIQQVVRGDSAAYFCASSLDQGRIEKLFFGSGTQLSVL.

This clone was detected only a few times. The V and J genes are TRBV18 and TRBJ2-3; D assignment may be TRBD1 or TRBD2 (7 bases each). Germline V gene sequence: CDR1 KGHSH, CDR2 LQKENI. The CDR3 contains 15 residues. The V end was cut by 2 bases, the J end by 5 bases, with 14 bases between. CDR3 amino acids: CASSPIPGGGDTQYF. In DNA form, the CDR3 reads TGTGCCAGCTCACCAATACCAGGGGGGGGAGATACGCAGTATTTT.

V usage is TRBV6-8 and J usage is TRBJ1-3; 7 bases line up with TRBD1. The CDR3 contains 14 residues. CDR1 is MNHGY and CDR2 is SAAAGT in the germline V gene. V trimming: 6 bases; J trimming: 0 bases; junction bases outside the gene matches: 2. CDR3 bases: TGTGCCAGCAGGGCAGGGGGCTCTGGAAACACCATATATTTT. Encoded protein: CASRAGGSGNTIYF.

By share, this clone ranks as medium-sized. J is TRBJ2-2 and V is TRBV14; a possible D gene is TRBD2 (6 bases). There are 13 residues in the CDR3. Deletions cut 6 bases from V and 6 bases from J, with 11 bases between. CDR1 is SGHDN, CDR2 FVKESK, per germline. The CDR3 reads CASSRGFPGELFF. The CDR3 nucleotides are TGTGCCAGCAGTCGGGGGTTCCCCGGGGAGCTGTTTTTT.